The entry below gives a single T cell receptor beta chain sequence along with its context. From the RACE reads, TCRdb called clonotypes with MiXCR, one entry per CDR3 protein. The profile shows 85,000 to 100,000 distinct CDR3 sequences, 27% of them singletons. The data are from a study of human T cells and chemical hapten exposure. This CDR3 is 17 amino acids long. Losses at the gene ends were 4 bases for V and 5 bases for J; bases not matched to a gene: 13. CDR1 and CDR2 (germline): DFQATT, SNEGSKA (reference sequence). The time point: patch test 3, about 24 weeks after DPC sensitization. The treatment was: therapeutic diphenylcyclopropenone sensitization with weekly scalp DPC. Each patch-test visit's blood sample preceded patch application. The study extracted total RNA from unfractionated whole blood.

This chain joins TRBV20-1 and TRBJ1-5, with 11 positions matching TRBD1. The clonotype was recovered from a man aged 40-49 years with alopecia areata. Some clones in this sample may be carry-over from other donors' samples. The sample was whole blood, taken in connection with sensitization to the hapten diphenylcyclopropenone (DPC). This chain's CDR3 is CSATHSGTGGNDQPQHF. In nucleotides, the CDR3 is TGCAGTGCTACCCATTCCGGGACAGGGGGAAACGATCAGCCCCAGCATTTT.